The rows below give T cell receptor beta chains drawn from one sample of a study of blood T cell repertoires in COVID-19. The data were produced by immunoSEQ multiplex PCR, yet TCRdb's version contains in-frame clones alone and is incomplete. Seen here are a few hundred thousand clones, about 90% observed once, and the top ten hold under 6.5%. Source material: peripheral blood. The source is a man aged 18 to 30 who had recovered from COVID-19. CDR3s include the opening cysteine and the closing phenylalanine or tryptophan. The D gene is left open where the match is weak. Only some rows state a clone size, as once, few, many or a class for expanded clones.

-	TRBV18	TRBJ2-7	TRBD1	CASSPPTGANEQYF	TGTGCCAGCTCACCACCGACAGGGGCAAACGAGCAGTACTTC
-	TRBV5-1	TRBJ2-2	TRBD2	CASRRTSGTNTGELFF	TGCGCCAGCAGGCGGACTAGCGGGACGAACACCGGGGAGCTGTTTTTT
-	TRBV6-1	TRBJ1-2	-	CASSEDLEGLGGGYTF	TGTGCCAGCAGTGAAGATTTAGAGGGTCTAGGGGGTGGCTACACCTTC
once	TRBV7-2	TRBJ1-5	TRBD1	CASSSGQGVQPQHF	TGTGCCAGCAGCTCGGGACAGGGGGTTCAGCCCCAGCATTTT
-	TRBV24-1	TRBJ1-2	-	CATSDLQRGFHGYTF	TGTGCCACCAGTGATTTGCAAAGGGGTTTCCATGGCTACACCTTC
-	TRBV29-1	TRBJ2-1	-	CSADSLQLEQFF	TGCAGCGCCGACAGTCTACAACTTGAGCAGTTCTTC
-	TRBV19	TRBJ2-1	-	CASSTRQAREQFF	TGTGCCAGTAGTACCAGACAGGCGCGGGAGCAGTTCTTC
-	TRBV9	TRBJ1-1	TRBD1	CASSGTGWNTEAFF	TGTGCCAGCAGCGGGACAGGGTGGAACACTGAAGCTTTCTTT
few	TRBV9	TRBJ2-7	TRBD2	CASSTTSGNYYEQYF	TGTGCCAGCAGCACCACTAGCGGTAATTACTACGAGCAGTACTTC
-	TRBV7-8	TRBJ2-6	-	CASARVDGANVLTF	TGTGCCAGCGCCAGGGTTGATGGGGCCAACGTCCTGACTTTC